One sample yielded the 16 T cell receptor beta chains listed below, sequenced in a study of T cells in Graves' hyperthyroidism and ophthalmopathy. RNA transcripts served as the template for amplifying TCR beta CDR3 regions. HTBI primers were used for first-round RT-PCR of the TCR CDR3. TCRdb redid the calling of the multiplex PCR reads with MiXCR, one entry per CDR3 protein. Of around 280,000 distinct CDR3 sequences in the sample, approximately 13% were seen once. Sequences were obtained from blood. The origin of the receptors is a woman between 35 and 50 years old with Graves' hyperthyroidism.

This clonotype occurred many times. This chain uses TRBV24-1 with TRBJ2-3; 15 bases fit TRBD2. CDR1 and CDR2 from the germline V gene are KGHDR and SFDVKD. The trim removed 9 bases at V and 1 base at J, leaving 4 bases unmatched. CDR3 length equals 16 residues. DNA for the CDR3: TGTGCCACCGGACTAGCGGGAGGGCGCGGCACAGATACGCAGTATTTT. This translates into CATGLAGGRGTDTQYF.

This rearrangement joins TRBV20-1 to TRBJ1-5; tentative D call: TRBD1 (5 bases). CDR1 is DFQATT, CDR2 SNEGSKA, per germline (reference sequence). The V and J ends lost 1 base and 5 bases respectively, with 9 bases between them. There are 13 residues in the CDR3. The CDR3 DNA sequence: TGCAGTGCTAGAGTGGTACAGGATCAGCCCCAGCATTTT. It encodes CSARVVQDQPQHF.

This clonotype was picked up many times. This sequence joins TRBV3-1 and TRBJ1-1; 8 nucleotides line up with TRBD1. This CDR3 spans 15 amino acids. The V and J ends lost 6 bases and 0 bases, in that order; junction bases with no gene match: 6. From germline, CDR1 is LGHDT and CDR2 YNNKEL (reference sequence). CDR3 in DNA: TGTGCCAGCAGAAACCTGGACAGGGTGAACACTGAAGCTTTCTTT. This gives the protein CASRNLDRVNTEAFF.

The table lists this clonotype with a few counts. The chain combines TRBV19 with TRBJ1-5; 8 nucleotides match TRBD1. In germline, CDR1 is LNHDA, CDR2 SQIVND (reference sequence). The CDR3 sequence is 14 residues long. The V gene end was trimmed by 5 bases and the J gene end by 5 bases; junction bases not matched to a gene: 5. The CDR3 is CASSPDRGYQPQHF. The CDR3 DNA is TGTGCCAGTAGTCCTGACAGGGGCTATCAGCCCCAGCATTTT.

This clonotype was counted ten times or more. The chain employs TRBV6-1 and TRBJ2-5; D is possibly TRBD1 (6 bases). V gave up 6 bases and J gave up 1 base, with 15 bases separating them. The CDR3 length is 15 residues. The V gene's germline CDR1 is MNHNS and CDR2 SASEGT. CDR3 in amino acids: CASSQDGQPQETQYF. CDR3 nucleotides: TGTGCCAGCAGCCAAGATGGACAGCCCCAAGAGACCCAGTACTTC.

In this sample, this clonotype turned up many times. The V call is TRBV24-1, the J call TRBJ2-1, with TRBD2 matching over 10 bases. CDR1 and CDR2 from the germline V gene are KGHDR and SFDVKD. This CDR3 spans 18 amino acids. The junction had 10 bases not matched to a gene; V was cut back by 5 bases and J by 1 base. The DNA of the CDR3 is TGTGCCACCAGTGCGCCCAGCGGGAGGGCCGAGTCCTACAATGAGCAGTTCTTC. As protein: CATSAPSGRAESYNEQFF.

This clonotype was detected a few times. The chain combines TRBV15 with TRBJ2-5, with unresolved D. Germline assignment: CDR1 LNHNV and CDR2 YYDKDF (reference sequence). The CDR3 loop spans 15 amino acids. V was clipped by 3 bases and J by 2 bases, with 13 bases between them. Here the CDR3 DNA reads TGTGCCACCAGCAGTGACGCGACAAATCAAGAGACCCAGTACTTC. Translation: CATSSDATNQETQYF.

This CDR3 reads CASSQGTGWRGEQFF. The CDR3, as DNA: TGTGCCAGCAGCCAGGGGACGGGATGGAGGGGTGAGCAGTTCTTC. The chain uses TRBV14 and TRBJ2-1; D might be TRBD2 (6 bases). Germline CDR1 and CDR2: SGHDN and FVKESK. Between the trimmed V and J ends, which lost 3 bases and 9 bases, there was a span of 18 bases. This CDR3 spans 15 amino acids.

This clonotype was counted ten times or more. The chain has TRBV11-2 and TRBJ1-3; D call uncertain. The CDR3 is 12 amino acids. V was cut by 1 base and J by 5 bases, with 3 bases left in between. Looked up from germline, CDR1 is SGHAT and CDR2 is FQNNGV. The DNA of the CDR3 is TGTGCCAGCAGCTTAGGGAGAAACACCATATATTTT. The encoded protein is CASSLGRNTIYF. Full variable domain (rest looked up from reference TRBV11-2 and TRBJ1-3): EAGVAQSPRYKIIEKRQSVAFWCNPISGHATLYWYQQILGQGPKLLIQFQNNGVVDDSQLPKDRFSAERLKGVDSTLKIQPAKLEDSAVYLCASSLGRNTIYFGEGSWLTVV.

This clonotype was seen repeatedly, ten times or more. This sequence joins TRBV20-1 and TRBJ1-4; a weak D match, TRBD1 (6 bases). The germline gives CDR1 DFQATT, CDR2 SNEGSKA (reference sequence). The CDR3 covers 16 residues. V was shortened by 3 bases and J by 8 bases, with 22 bases between the two germline ends. The CDR3 DNA is TGCAGTGCTAGGCCTACAGGACAGACACAGAGGGAAAAACTGTTTTTT. This codes for CSARPTGQTQREKLFF.

V usage is TRBV30 and J usage is TRBJ2-1, with TRBD1 as a possible D gene (6 bases). In germline, CDR1 is GTSNPN, CDR2 SVGIG (reference sequence). Trimming took 5 bases from V and 12 from J, leaving 20 bases between them. This CDR3 comprises 13 residues. The CDR3 spells CAWGRDTSGLQFF. CDR3 nucleotides: TGTGCCTGGGGCCGGGACACCTCTGGGCTGCAGTTCTTC.

The chain combines TRBV20-1 with TRBJ1-1; the match to TRBD1 covers 7 bases. The germline CDR1 and CDR2 sequences are DFQATT and SNEGSKA (reference sequence). The CDR3 is 15 residues long. V was pared by 6 bases and J by 5 bases, with 15 bases of the junction left unmatched. The CDR3 loop reads CSAIGRAGGGTEAFF. The CDR3 DNA reads TGCAGTGCAATAGGTCGGGCAGGGGGGGGAACTGAAGCTTTCTTT.

Many counts were recorded for this clonotype. The chain has TRBV10-3 and TRBJ1-2; D is uncertain. V was shortened by 7 bases and J by 0 bases, with 9 bases between the two germline ends. This CDR3 comprises 13 residues. Germline CDR1 reads ENHRY; CDR2 reads SYGVKD. Written as DNA, the CDR3 is TGTGCCATCAAGCAGCCTCCTAACTATGGCTACACCTTC. Translated: CAIKQPPNYGYTF.

This clonotype was observed at least ten times. V usage is TRBV10-3 and J usage is TRBJ2-5; 7 bases match TRBD1. Trimming at V came to 2 bases and at J to 2 bases, leaving 2 bases not matched to a gene. This CDR3 contains 14 residues. CDR1 ENHRY and CDR2 SYGVKD come from the germline V gene. The CDR3 nucleotides read TGTGCCATCAGTGAGGGGACAGTTCAAGAGACCCAGTACTTC. Translation: CAISEGTVQETQYF.

This clonotype was detected only once. J is TRBJ2-7 and V is TRBV2; TRBD2 matches at 16 bases. From germline, CDR1 is SNHLY and CDR2 FYNNEI. The V segment lost 4 bases and the J segment 5 bases; nucleotides outside the gene matches: 8. This CDR3 contains 17 residues. The DNA of the CDR3 is TGTGCCAGCAGTGCCGGGACTAGCGGGAGGGCCCCCAACGAGCAGTACTTC. Translated, it gives CASSAGTSGRAPNEQYF.

This clonotype was observed at least ten times. The rearrangement uses TRBV19 and TRBJ1-5; 7 bases agree with TRBD1. J lost 2 bases, V lost 7 bases, and 8 bases had no gene match. This CDR3 is 15 amino acids long. Per the germline V gene, CDR1 is LNHDA and CDR2 is SQIVND (reference sequence). CDR3 in DNA: TGTGCCAGTAATCGAGACAGGGCACGCAATCAGCCCCAGCATTTT. Translating gives CASNRDRARNQPQHF.